This is a list of T cell receptor beta chains from one sample in a study of glioma-infiltrating T cells. TCRdb itself ran the multiplex PCR reads through MiXCR, one entry per CDR3 protein. The sample has 150,000 to 200,000 distinct CDR3 sequences; around 45% are singletons. Sequenced sample: glioma tissue, nonneoplastic brain tissue, or PBMCs (not recorded which). The receptors were gathered from a human donor with low-grade glioma or glioblastoma, undergoing nonglioma brain surgery, or in good health (not recorded which). Each CDR3 is given with its conserved first and last residue. Each record gives: V gene, J gene, CDR3 protein.

v_call: TRBV28
j_call: TRBJ1-5
cdr3_aa: CASSPIGDSNQPQHF

v_call: TRBV12-3/TRBV12-4
j_call: TRBJ2-1
cdr3_aa: CASRFSGETYNEQFF

v_call: TRBV7-8
j_call: TRBJ1-2
cdr3_aa: CASNPGQGYGYTF

v_call: TRBV20-1
j_call: TRBJ2-7
cdr3_aa: CSALRDRFPYEQYF

v_call: TRBV12-3/TRBV12-4
j_call: TRBJ2-7
cdr3_aa: CASRPGGGSYEQYF

v_call: TRBV24-1
j_call: TRBJ2-1
cdr3_aa: CATEGQGEDSGIYNEQFF

v_call: TRBV19
j_call: TRBJ1-5
cdr3_aa: CASSEGYHRPQHF

v_call: TRBV18
j_call: TRBJ1-1
cdr3_aa: CASSPASEPNTEAFF

v_call: TRBV11-1
j_call: TRBJ2-2
cdr3_aa: CARQGGARDTGELFF

v_call: TRBV3-1
j_call: TRBJ2-7
cdr3_aa: CASSQNQGPREYEQYF

v_call: TRBV2
j_call: TRBJ2-3
cdr3_aa: CASNIAETDTQYF

v_call: TRBV20-1
j_call: TRBJ1-4
cdr3_aa: CSASFDRATNEKLFF

v_call: TRBV20-1
j_call: TRBJ2-7
cdr3_aa: CSANPGLAGDEQYF

v_call: TRBV10-3
j_call: TRBJ1-2
cdr3_aa: CAISMRGDSDDSTF

v_call: TRBV27
j_call: TRBJ2-7
cdr3_aa: CASSLGPDNEQYF

v_call: TRBV27
j_call: TRBJ2-1
cdr3_aa: CASSFVRGEQFF

v_call: TRBV25-1
j_call: TRBJ2-5
cdr3_aa: CASSEFGETQYF

v_call: TRBV7-2
j_call: TRBJ1-2
cdr3_aa: CASSGKIGGGYGYTF

v_call: TRBV6-1
j_call: TRBJ1-5
cdr3_aa: CASRRTVNQPQHF

v_call: TRBV20-1
j_call: TRBJ2-3
cdr3_aa: CSALQEVGLDTQYF

v_call: TRBV6-2/TRBV6-3
j_call: TRBJ2-5
cdr3_aa: CVSSLSVPSGQQETQYF

v_call: TRBV7-9
j_call: TRBJ2-2
cdr3_aa: CASSPSPGTVTGELFF

v_call: TRBV2
j_call: TRBJ2-1
cdr3_aa: CASSSARNEQFF

v_call: TRBV6-6
j_call: TRBJ2-5
cdr3_aa: CASSQVSRQGIETQYF

v_call: TRBV7-2
j_call: TRBJ2-7
cdr3_aa: CASSLVGANPLYEQYF

v_call: TRBV12-3/TRBV12-4
j_call: TRBJ2-4
cdr3_aa: CASSLFWTSGSLGNIQYF

v_call: TRBV3-1
j_call: TRBJ1-3
cdr3_aa: CASSQDPNPGNTIYF

v_call: TRBV29-1
j_call: TRBJ2-5
cdr3_aa: CSVEGGPGTEETQYF

v_call: TRBV29-1
j_call: TRBJ2-5
cdr3_aa: CSVVPSGSRETQYF

v_call: TRBV27
j_call: TRBJ2-3
cdr3_aa: CASSPGDAPGTQYF

v_call: TRBV7-9
j_call: TRBJ2-1
cdr3_aa: CASSPPAGGISYNEQFF

v_call: TRBV20-1
j_call: TRBJ1-3
cdr3_aa: CSARGPGKTIYF

v_call: TRBV29-1
j_call: TRBJ1-4
cdr3_aa: CSVEGATNEKLFF

v_call: TRBV6-1
j_call: TRBJ1-1
cdr3_aa: CASRRSQRRAEAFF

v_call: TRBV20-1
j_call: TRBJ1-1
cdr3_aa: CSARAQPNTEAFF

v_call: TRBV6-2/TRBV6-3
j_call: TRBJ2-3
cdr3_aa: CASSPSFGQGSTDTQYF

v_call: TRBV18
j_call: TRBJ2-7
cdr3_aa: CASSRTGEEQYF

v_call: TRBV12-3/TRBV12-4
j_call: TRBJ2-3
cdr3_aa: CASSTLAGTQYF

v_call: TRBV28
j_call: TRBJ1-5
cdr3_aa: CAGSLQTGSQPQHF

v_call: TRBV4-1
j_call: TRBJ2-3
cdr3_aa: CASSQGSGDTQYF

v_call: TRBV20-1
j_call: TRBJ2-3
cdr3_aa: CSAPGERGTDTQYF

v_call: TRBV18
j_call: TRBJ1-3
cdr3_aa: CDSSPGQDHSGNTLYF

v_call: TRBV20-1
j_call: TRBJ2-3
cdr3_aa: CSARVGDGRDPDTQYF

v_call: TRBV20-1
j_call: TRBJ2-5
cdr3_aa: CSASKPGQQETQYF

v_call: TRBV12-3/TRBV12-4
j_call: TRBJ2-1
cdr3_aa: CASSLSTEQFF

v_call: TRBV5-1
j_call: TRBJ1-1
cdr3_aa: CASSLISGGANTEAFF

v_call: TRBV6-1
j_call: TRBJ1-5
cdr3_aa: CASSDSRSSNKPQHF

v_call: TRBV20-1
j_call: TRBJ1-1
cdr3_aa: CSSIPGVNTEAFF

v_call: TRBV4-1
j_call: TRBJ2-1
cdr3_aa: CASSQELPSYNEQFF

v_call: TRBV5-5
j_call: TRBJ1-1
cdr3_aa: CASSYTWGEAFF

v_call: TRBV28
j_call: TRBJ2-1
cdr3_aa: CARSLPGISYNEQFF

v_call: TRBV6-1
j_call: TRBJ1-5
cdr3_aa: CASSDTSWTVSPQHF

v_call: TRBV6-6
j_call: TRBJ2-2
cdr3_aa: CASSYRSNLGGRLTGQLFF